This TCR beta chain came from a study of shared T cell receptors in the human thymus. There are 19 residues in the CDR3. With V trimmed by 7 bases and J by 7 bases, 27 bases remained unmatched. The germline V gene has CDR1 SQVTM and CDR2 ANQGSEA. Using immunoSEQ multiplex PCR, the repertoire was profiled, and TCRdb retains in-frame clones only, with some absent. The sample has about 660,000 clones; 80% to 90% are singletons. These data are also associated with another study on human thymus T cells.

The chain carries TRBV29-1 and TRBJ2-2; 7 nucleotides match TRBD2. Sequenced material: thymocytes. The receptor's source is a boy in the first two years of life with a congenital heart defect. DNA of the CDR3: TGCAGCGCAGAGGGTATGAGACTAGCCCCCTCAGGGTGGATCGGGGAGCTGTTTTTT. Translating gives CSAEGMRLAPSGWIGELFF.